The 32 T cell receptor beta chains given below trace back to one sample, sequenced in a study of Graves' ophthalmopathy and Graves' hyperthyroidism. Amplification of TCR beta CDR3 regions used RNA transcripts. RT-PCR with HTBI primers came first, then second-round multiplex PCR. A single record per CDR3 protein comes from TCRdb applying MiXCR to the multiplex PCR reads. The sample has 200,000 to 300,000 distinct CDR3 sequences; around 45% are singletons. The specimen was peripheral blood. The receptors were gathered from an adult man with Graves' ophthalmopathy.

This chain joins TRBV7-2 and TRBJ1-4; maybe TRBD1 (5 bases). The V gene lost 3 bases and the J gene lost 8 bases, with 13 bases spanning the gap. Germline assignment: CDR1 SGHTA and CDR2 FQGNSA. CDR3 length equals 14 residues. The CDR3 DNA sequence: TGTGCCAGCAGCTTCGGGGCGGGGGAGGAAAAACTGTTTTTT. Translated: CASSFGAGEEKLFF.

This chain connects TRBV19 to TRBJ1-5; D is unresolved. From germline, CDR1 is LNHDA and CDR2 SQIVND (reference sequence). The V and J ends lost 3 bases and 3 bases respectively, with 6 bases between them. The CDR3 covers 13 residues. CDR3 in amino acids: CASSMKANQPQHF. The CDR3 DNA follows: TGTGCCAGTAGTATGAAGGCCAATCAGCCCCAGCATTTT.

This clonotype was seen a few times. This chain uses TRBV20-1 with TRBJ2-5, with D possibly TRBD1 on 6 matching bases. The germline gives CDR1 DFQATT, CDR2 SNEGSKA (reference sequence). The length of the CDR3 is 14 residues. Trimming pared 6 bases from V and 4 bases from J, leaving 18 bases between. Here the CDR3 DNA reads TGCAGTGCCGGTCCGGGACACATCTCAGAGACCCAGTACTTC. Translating gives CSAGPGHISETQYF.

Only a few counts were recorded for this clonotype. The J gene is TRBJ2-5, the V gene TRBV6-5; 7 bases agree with TRBD1. The germline gives CDR1 MNHEY, CDR2 SVGAGI. The CDR3 is 14 residues long. The ends lost 8 bases at V and 4 bases at J; junction bases unmatched: 10. This chain's CDR3 is CASSSGGRGETQYF. In DNA form, the CDR3 reads TGTGCCAGCTCCTCAGGGGGAAGGGGAGAGACCCAGTACTTC.

The chain couples TRBV7-8 to TRBJ2-5, with TRBD1 matching 11 bases. Trimming removed 5 bases from V and 5 bases from J; junction bases left unmatched: 4. The CDR3 has 14 amino acids. Germline assignment: CDR1 SGHVS and CDR2 FQNEAQ. The CDR3 loop is CASSGWTGGETQYF. The DNA of the CDR3 is TGTGCCAGCAGCGGATGGACAGGGGGCGAGACCCAGTACTTC.

This clonotype was picked up one time. Germline is not matched at one junction end, which may reflect a read error. This chain connects TRBV12-3 or TRBV12-4 to TRBJ1-4; D gene uncertain. The CDR3 extends over 15 amino acids. CDR3 DNA: TGTGCCATCAGTGAGGTTTGGCGACCCGGCGAAAAACTGTTTTTT. It translates to CAISEVWRPGEKLFF.

The sample holds one count of this clonotype. The chain joins TRBV19 to TRBJ1-5, with 9 bases identical to TRBD1. The germline V gene has CDR1 LNHDA and CDR2 SQIVND (reference sequence). The ends lost 5 bases at V and 5 bases at J; junction bases unmatched: 4. The CDR3 sequence is 14 residues long. The CDR3: CASSSNRGHQPQHF. DNA for the CDR3: TGTGCCAGTAGTTCTAACAGGGGGCATCAGCCCCAGCATTTT.

The chain recombines TRBV7-3 with TRBJ2-1, with a possible D match to TRBD1 (5 bases). Trimming took 1 base from V and 5 from J, leaving 12 bases between them. The CDR3 loop spans 15 amino acids. Germline values: CDR1 SGHTA, CDR2 FQGTGA. Here the CDR3 reads CASSLNPGQNNEQFF. Written as DNA, the CDR3 is TGTGCCAGCAGCTTAAATCCTGGACAAAACAATGAGCAGTTCTTC.

This clonotype was counted only a few times. The gene calls are TRBV20-1 and TRBJ2-7; TRBD2 matches 12 bases. The germline V gene encodes CDR1 DFQATT and CDR2 SNEGSKA (reference sequence). With V trimmed by 0 bases and J by 4 bases, 4 bases remained unmatched. This CDR3 has 15 amino acids. CDR3 in amino acids: CSARDLTSGSYEQYF. The CDR3 DNA reads TGCAGTGCTAGAGATTTGACTAGCGGGAGTTACGAGCAGTACTTC.

This clonotype has just one count. The rearrangement joins TRBV12-3 or TRBV12-4 to TRBJ1-6; D not certain. V lost 5 bases and J 10 bases, leaving 18 bases between the germline ends. This CDR3 is built from 15 residues. The CDR3 nucleotides read TGTGCCAGCAGTGAACTGGACGCGCAATTCTCACCCCTCCACTTT. Its translation is CASSELDAQFSPLHF.

This clonotype was counted only a few times. The V gene is TRBV4-1, the J gene TRBJ2-7, with D hard to call. The CDR3 is 14 residues long. V lost 1 base and J lost 1, with 8 bases in between. Germline CDR1 reads MGHRA; CDR2 reads YSYEKL. CDR3 in DNA: TGCGCCAGCAGCCAAGCCGCCCGATCCTACGAGCAGTACTTC. As protein: CASSQAARSYEQYF.

In the case of this clonotype: Its ends do not fully match the called genes, so a read error is possible. This chain connects TRBV4-1 to TRBJ1-2; 11 bases map to TRBD1. The CDR3 consists of 16 residues. Germline CDR1 reads MGHRA; CDR2 reads YSYEKL. This CDR3 reads CASSQVGGQGVRGYTF. For the CDR3, the DNA is TGTGCCAGCAGCCAAGTGGGGGGACAGGGGGTCCGAGGCTACACCTTC.

This clonotype appeared a single time. This CDR3 is missing its conserved last phenylalanine or tryptophan, likely due to a read error. V and J are TRBV10-3 and TRBJ2-2; D remains ambiguous. This CDR3 has 14 residues. The ends were cut back, 1 base at V and 4 bases at J, with 7 bases in the middle. Germline CDR1 and CDR2: ENHRY and SYGVKD. CDR3 amino acids: CAISEWQTTGELFS. For the CDR3, the DNA is TGTGCCATCAGTGAGTGGCAGACCACCGGGGAGCTGTTTTCT.

Turning to this clonotype: With a much larger clone just one base away, this may be a read error. The chain joins TRBV7-2 to TRBJ1-1; D unclear. This CDR3 has 14 amino acids. CDR1 is SGHTA, CDR2 FQGNSA, per germline. Trimming pared 8 bases from V and 0 bases from J, leaving 13 bases between. This chain's CDR3 is CASGLLGVNTEAFF. The CDR3 bases are TGTGCCAGCGGCCTTTTGGGAGTGAACACTGAAGCTTTCTTT.

The chain links TRBV2 to TRBJ1-5; weak D call: TRBD1 (5 bases). Looked up from germline, CDR1 is SNHLY and CDR2 is FYNNEI. Trimming took 8 bases from V and 3 from J, leaving 14 bases between them. The CDR3 is 14 amino acids. The CDR3 region is CASVTGGDNQPQHF. The CDR3 DNA reads TGTGCCAGCGTCACGGGGGGGGACAATCAGCCCCAGCATTTT. Complete variable domain (other parts from reference TRBV2 and TRBJ1-5): EPEVTQTPSHQVTQMGQEVILRCVPISNHLYFYWYRQILGQKVEFLVSFYNNEISEKSEIFDDQFSVERPDGSNFTLKIRSTKLEDSAMYFCASVTGGDNQPQHFGDGTRLSIL.

The sample holds many counts of this clonotype. V is TRBV24-1 and J is TRBJ2-5; D is possibly TRBD1 (6 bases). There are 17 residues in the CDR3. The V end was cut by 4 bases, the J end by 5 bases, with 22 bases between. Germline lookup yields CDR1 KGHDR and CDR2 SFDVKD. Here the CDR3 reads CATSDRDTVPFMETQYF. The CDR3 DNA reads as TGTGCCACCAGTGACCGGGACACTGTCCCCTTTATGGAGACCCAGTACTTC.

J is TRBJ1-4 and V is TRBV19; D is unresolved. Trimming cost V 6 bases and J 0 bases, with 5 bases left between them. Germline assignment: CDR1 LNHDA and CDR2 SQIVND (reference sequence). CDR3 length: 13 amino acids. In nucleotides, the CDR3 is TGTGCCAGTAGGAGAACAACTAATGAAAAACTGTTTTTT. This gives the protein CASRRTTNEKLFF. The variable domain in full, completed from reference TRBV19 and TRBJ1-4, reads DGGITQSPKYLFRKEGQNVTLSCEQNLNHDAMYWYRQDPGQGLRLIYYSQIVNDFQKGDIAEGYSVSREKKESFPLTVTSAQKNPTAFYLCASRRTTNEKLFFGSGTQLSVL.

At least ten counts were recorded for this clonotype. The V call is TRBV20-1, the J call TRBJ1-5; 7 nucleotides line up with TRBD1. The CDR3 extends over 14 amino acids. Per germline, CDR1 DFQATT and CDR2 SNEGSKA (reference sequence). With V trimmed by 3 bases and J by 0 bases, 2 bases remained unmatched. The DNA of the CDR3 is TGCAGTGCTAGGGGGACAGCTAGCAATCAGCCCCAGCATTTT. Residues: CSARGTASNQPQHF.

This clonotype was seen a handful of times. This chain connects TRBV5-1 to TRBJ1-5; 7 nucleotides agree with TRBD1. The trim removed 0 bases at V and 2 bases at J, leaving 2 bases unmatched. The CDR3 has 15 residues. The germline V gene encodes CDR1 SGHRS and CDR2 YFSETQ. CDR3 sequence: CASSLETGGNQPQHF. The DNA of the CDR3 is TGCGCCAGCAGCTTGGAAACAGGGGGCAATCAGCCCCAGCATTTT.

This clonotype has a handful of counts. The chain has TRBV7-9 and TRBJ1-1, with a possible D match to TRBD1 (6 bases). The length of the CDR3 is 15 residues. Per the germline V gene, CDR1 is SEHNR and CDR2 is FQNEAQ (reference sequence). Deletions cut 5 bases from V and 4 bases from J, with 17 bases between. The CDR3 loop is CASSSNRAVSTEAFF. Written as DNA, the CDR3 is TGTGCCAGCAGCAGCAACAGGGCTGTCAGCACTGAAGCTTTCTTT.

This clonotype came up a few times. The chain employs TRBV7-2 and TRBJ1-5; no firm D call. Trimming cost V 5 bases and J 5 bases, with 16 bases left between them. Germline CDR1 reads SGHTA; CDR2 reads FQGNSA. The CDR3 extends over 15 amino acids. The CDR3 DNA reads as TGTGCCAGCAGCCTCGACCCGGTACGGCATCAGCCCCAGCATTTT. Translating gives CASSLDPVRHQPQHF.

The chain links TRBV19 to TRBJ1-2; D uncertain. This CDR3 comprises 14 residues. Germline lookup yields CDR1 LNHDA and CDR2 SQIVND (reference sequence). The germline V and J ends were trimmed by 5 bases and 3 bases, with 13 bases remaining between them. In nucleotides, the CDR3 is TGTGCCAGTAGTTTGGACGGACGAGACTATGGCTACACCTTC. Amino acid sequence: CASSLDGRDYGYTF.

This chain links TRBV5-1 with TRBJ2-2, with 7 bases aligning to TRBD2. The CDR3 spans 15 residues. Trimming took 0 bases from V and 5 from J; bases not matched to a gene: 4. Germline V gene lookup returns CDR1 SGHRS and CDR2 YFSETQ. The CDR3 here is CASSLGSGSTGELFF. As DNA, the CDR3 is TGCGCCAGCAGCTTGGGTAGCGGGTCGACCGGGGAGCTGTTTTTT.

The V call is TRBV5-5, the J call TRBJ1-1, with no clear D. This CDR3 has 13 amino acids. Germline V CDR1 and CDR2: SGHKS, YYEKEE (reference sequence). Trimming pared 3 bases from V and 4 bases from J, leaving 10 bases between. CDR3 sequence (DNA): TGTGCCAGCAGCTCTCCGCTAGGCACTGAAGCTTTCTTT. Encoded protein: CASSSPLGTEAFF.

This clonotype was picked up a small number of times. The V and J genes are TRBV20-1 and TRBJ2-5; 8 positions match TRBD2. Germline V gene lookup returns CDR1 DFQATT and CDR2 SNEGSKA (reference sequence). The CDR3 spans 15 residues. The CDR3 nucleotides read TGCAGCGCGAAAGGGGCTAGCGGGCCCCAAGAGACCCAGTACTTC. Translation gives CSAKGASGPQETQYF.

In nucleotides, the CDR3 is TGTGCCAGCAGCTTAAGGACAGGGATTAACGAGCAGTACTTC. It translates to CASSLRTGINEQYF. This chain connects TRBV11-2 to TRBJ2-7; 8 bases align to TRBD1. Germline values: CDR1 SGHAT, CDR2 FQNNGV. This CDR3 has 14 residues. V shed 2 bases and J 5 bases; nucleotides not matched to a gene: 5.

This clonotype was picked up a small number of times. The chain has TRBV5-1 and TRBJ1-2, with D tentatively TRBD1 (5 bases). V lost 1 base and J 5 bases, leaving 12 bases between the germline ends. CDR3 length equals 14 residues. Germline V CDR1 and CDR2: SGHRS, YFSETQ. CDR3 nucleotide sequence: TGCGCCAGCAGCTTGCATAGGCAGGGTTATGGCTACACCTTC. It yields the protein CASSLHRQGYGYTF.

V is TRBV5-8 and J is TRBJ1-5, with D uncertain. The germline gives CDR1 SGHTS, CDR2 YDEGEE. Trimming stripped 4 bases from V and 0 bases from J, with 11 bases between. The CDR3 consists of 15 residues. CDR3 protein: CASSPTANSNQPQHF. The CDR3 nucleotides read TGTGCCAGCAGCCCCACGGCAAATAGCAATCAGCCCCAGCATTTT.

This clonotype was recorded only once. The rearrangement links TRBV15 to TRBJ1-5; no firm D call. Germline-derived CDR1 and CDR2 are LNHNV and YYDKDF (reference sequence). V lost 2 bases and J 10 bases, leaving 12 bases between the germline ends. The length of the CDR3 is 13 residues. CDR3 DNA: TGTGCCACCAGCAGATCTTATCTTACACCCCAGCATTTT. This sequence encodes CATSRSYLTPQHF.

The rearrangement links TRBV20-1 to TRBJ2-5, with TRBD2 as a possible D gene (6 bases). The V end lost 0 bases, the J end lost 5 bases, and 16 bases lay between the germline ends. CDR3 length equals 15 residues. Germline CDR1 DFQATT, CDR2 SNEGSKA (reference sequence). The CDR3 sequence is CSARDPQTRKETQYF. Written as DNA, the CDR3 is TGCAGTGCTAGAGACCCTCAGACTAGGAAGGAGACCCAGTACTTC.

In this sample, this clonotype turned up many times. The chain joins TRBV10-1 to TRBJ2-7; D is perhaps TRBD1 (6 bases). Trimming left V 6 bases short and J 7 bases short, with 16 bases between. Germline V gene data show CDR1 as WNHNN and CDR2 as SYGVQD (reference sequence). The CDR3 spans 13 residues. The CDR3 DNA follows: TGCGCCAGCAGCGAGGTCGTAGGGGGTGAGCAGTACTTC. It encodes CASSEVVGGEQYF.

As DNA, the CDR3 is TGTGCCATCAATGAAGAGCAGGGGTGGGATCAGCCCCAGCATTTT. Protein product: CAINEEQGWDQPQHF. J is TRBJ1-5 and V is TRBV10-3, with D maybe TRBD1 (6 bases). This CDR3 contains 15 residues. V was cut by 7 bases and J by 5 bases, with 18 bases left in between. CDR1 ENHRY and CDR2 SYGVKD come from the germline V gene.